This T cell receptor (beta chain) emerged from a study of T cell changes during pregnancy in multiple sclerosis. Sequenced by immunoSEQ multiplex PCR; TCRdb stores in-frame clones only, minus some. The table shows approximately 100,000 clones, with about 90% occurring only once. The germline V gene has CDR1 ENHRY and CDR2 SYGVKD. CDR3 length: 15 residues. Trimming took 2 bases from V and 2 from J, leaving 12 bases between them. This chain links TRBV10-3 with TRBJ2-5; the D gene is possibly TRBD1 (6 bases). This receptor was identified in a female donor in good health, enrolled as a control in a pregnancy study. The specimen comprised peripheral blood, sampled after pregnancy. The CDR3 nucleotides read TGTGCCATCAGTGAGCCGATGCAGGGGCAAGAGACCCAGTACTTC. This sequence encodes CAISEPMQGQETQYF.